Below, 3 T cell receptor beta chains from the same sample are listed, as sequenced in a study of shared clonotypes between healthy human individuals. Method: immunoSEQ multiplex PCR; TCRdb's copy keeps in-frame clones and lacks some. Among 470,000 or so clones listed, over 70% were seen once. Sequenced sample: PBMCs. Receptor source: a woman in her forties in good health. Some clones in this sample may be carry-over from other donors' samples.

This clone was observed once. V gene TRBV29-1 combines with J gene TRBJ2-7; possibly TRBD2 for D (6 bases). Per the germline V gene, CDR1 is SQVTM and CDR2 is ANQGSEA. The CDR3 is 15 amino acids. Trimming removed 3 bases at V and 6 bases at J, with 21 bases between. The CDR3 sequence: CSVETDWTAAGEQYF. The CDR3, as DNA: TGCAGCGTTGAGACAGATTGGACTGCAGCGGGCGAGCAGTACTTC.

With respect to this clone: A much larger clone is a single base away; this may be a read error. CDR3 region: CASSLLPRGDNEQFF. CDR3 in DNA: TGCGCCAGCAGCTTGTTACCTAGAGGGGACAATGAGCAGTTCTTC. The J gene is TRBJ2-1, the V gene TRBV5-1; the D call may be TRBD1 or TRBD2 (5 bases each). The CDR3 length is 15 residues. The germline gives CDR1 SGHRS, CDR2 YFSETQ. V was cut by 1 base and J by 5 bases, with 13 bases left in between. The whole variable domain, remainder taken from reference TRBV5-1 and TRBJ2-1, is KAGVTQTPRYLIKTRGQQVTLSCSPISGHRSVSWYQQTPGQGLQFLFEYFSETQRNKGNFPGRFSGRQFSNSRSEMNVSTLELGDSALYLCASSLLPRGDNEQFFGPGTRLTVL.

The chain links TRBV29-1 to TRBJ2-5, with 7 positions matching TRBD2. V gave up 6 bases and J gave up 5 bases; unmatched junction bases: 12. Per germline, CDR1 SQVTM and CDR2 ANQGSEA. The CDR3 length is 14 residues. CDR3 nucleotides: TGCAGCGTGGGAAGGACTAGGGGCCTTGAGACCCAGTACTTC. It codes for CSVGRTRGLETQYF.